One sample yielded the 8 T cell receptor beta chains listed below, sequenced in a study of T-cell memory formation after mild COVID-19 listed by TCRdb under 2021. The library was prepared using 5' RACE. The listed sequencing device is Illumina NovaSeq 6000. The raw public data were reprocessed by TCRdb itself: fastp quality trimming at Q25, MiXCR clonotype calling, in-frame beta chains only. Each record represents a unique CDR3 protein, reported with the most common genes and DNA among its rows. This sample lists around 300,000 distinct CDR3 sequences; roughly 21% were detected once. Clones ranked in the top ten supply around a fifth of the sample. Sequencing input: PBMCs or a T cell subset sorted from them (not recorded which). The receptor source for this set is a man aged 18 to 29 who had mild COVID-19 (a few samples of this study predate the infection). The sample titles of this study are shuffled in the database, so cell type and time point are left out; the donor was told from shared clones.

There are a few counts of this clonotype. The chain uses TRBV7-2 and TRBJ2-1; D is possibly TRBD1 (5 bases). CDR1 is SGHTA, CDR2 FQGNSA, per germline. The CDR3 covers 14 residues. V was shortened by 5 bases and J by 9 bases, with 17 bases between the two germline ends. In nucleotides, the CDR3 is TGTGCCAGCAGCCCCGACAGTCCCCTACCTGAGCAGTTCTTC. It encodes CASSPDSPLPEQFF.

This clonotype has just a few counts. This chain links TRBV3-1 with TRBJ1-2; the match to TRBD1 covers 10 bases. The CDR3 length is 17 residues. The trim removed 1 base at V and 5 bases at J, leaving 10 bases unmatched. Germline values: CDR1 LGHDT, CDR2 YNNKEL (reference sequence). CDR3 region: CASSQVGPGTGAYGYTF. The CDR3 DNA sequence: TGTGCCAGCAGCCAAGTCGGACCCGGGACAGGGGCTTATGGCTACACCTTC.

The chain carries TRBV4-3 and TRBJ1-2; TRBD1 matches at 9 bases. Trimming at V came to 3 bases and at J to 8 bases, leaving 10 bases not matched to a gene. CDR1 is LGHNA and CDR2 is YSLEER in the germline V gene. The CDR3 loop spans 15 amino acids. CDR3 in DNA: TGCGCCAGCAGCCATCAGGGACAGGGTGTGCGGGGCTACACCTTC. It translates to CASSHQGQGVRGYTF.

This chain uses TRBV6-1 with TRBJ2-2, with D hard to call. The CDR3 is 16 amino acids. Looked up from germline, CDR1 is MNHNS and CDR2 is SASEGT. Trimming stripped 5 bases from V and 0 bases from J, with 13 bases between. The CDR3 reads CASSRTRISNTGELFF. Written as DNA, the CDR3 is TGTGCCAGCAGTCGAACCAGAATATCGAACACCGGGGAGCTGTTTTTT.

CDR3 coding DNA: TGCGCCAGCAGGGGTAGCGGGGACGGGGAGCTGTTTTTT. Translated: CASRGSGDGELFF. The chain has TRBV4-1 and TRBJ2-2; TRBD2 matches 8 bases. The V gene end was trimmed by 6 bases and the J gene end by 7 bases; junction bases not matched to a gene: 4. The CDR3 sequence is 13 residues long. CDR1 and CDR2 (germline): MGHRA, YSYEKL.

The chain couples TRBV7-9 to TRBJ2-7, with a weak D call TRBD1 (5 bases). Germline values: CDR1 SEHNR, CDR2 FQNEAQ (reference sequence). There are 12 residues in the CDR3. Trimming took 6 bases from V and 5 from J, leaving 11 bases between them. DNA of the CDR3: TGTGCCAGCAGACCAGGGTTCAACGAGCAGTACGTC. Its translation is CASRPGFNEQYV.

The chain recombines TRBV6-6 with TRBJ1-6; weak D call: TRBD1 (5 bases). The CDR3 length is 12 residues. CDR1 and CDR2 from the germline V gene are MNHNY and SVGAGI (reference sequence). Trimming removed 7 bases at V and 7 bases at J, with 8 bases between. CDR3 nucleotide sequence: TGTGCCAGCACCCGGGGGAATTCACCCCTCCACTTT. This sequence encodes CASTRGNSPLHF.

This chain uses TRBV7-9 with TRBJ2-3; D remains unclear. The CDR3 is 15 amino acids. Germline V gene lookup returns CDR1 SEHNR and CDR2 FQNEAQ (reference sequence). Trimming stripped 4 bases from V and 4 bases from J, with 15 bases between. For the CDR3, the DNA is TGTGCCAGCAGCTCGCATAAGGTGGGGTCAGATACGCAGTATTTT. As protein: CASSSHKVGSDTQYF. Filled out from reference TRBV7-9 and TRBJ2-3, the complete variable domain reads DTGVSQNPRHKITKRGQNVTFRCDPISEHNRLYWYRQTLGQGPEFLTYFQNEAQLEKSRLLSDRFSAERPKGSFSTLEIQRTEQGDSAMYLCASSSHKVGSDTQYFGPGTRLTVL.